This entry lists 32 T cell receptor beta chains sequenced from one sample in a study of prognosis after radiotherapy for stage I lung cancer. Genomic DNA served as the source from which two-round multiplex PCR generated TCR beta CDR3 amplicons. TRBV and TRBJ genes each had their own specific primers in first-round PCR. TCRdb analysed the multiplex PCR reads with MiXCR anew, one entry per CDR3 protein. The sample has around 63,000 distinct CDR3 sequences, approximately 25% seen once. Sequenced here: PBMCs, sampled before or after stereotactic body radiation therapy (not recorded which). Receptors were obtained from a donor over 45 with non-small cell lung cancer.

The table lists this clonotype with many counts. The J gene is TRBJ1-2, the V gene TRBV7-3; D not resolved. V was clipped by 5 bases and J by 4 bases, with 14 bases between them. Germline CDR1 SGHTA, CDR2 FQGTGA. CDR3 length: 14 residues. Written as DNA, the CDR3 is TGTGCCAGCAGCCTAATAGAGTCAAGCTATGGCTACACCTTC. Residues: CASSLIESSYGYTF.

Comment on this clonotype: This likely stems from a read error, as it lies one base from a far larger clone. V is TRBV6-5 and J is TRBJ2-1, with D perhaps matching TRBD2 (6 bases). CDR1 is MNHEY and CDR2 is SVGAGI in the germline V gene. The CDR3 is 15 residues long. V lost 10 bases and J 1 base, leaving 17 bases between the germline ends. Here the CDR3 DNA reads TGTGCCACCGGTCCGGACGGAGGGTCCTACAATGAGCAGTTCTTC. It encodes CATGPDGGSYNEQFF.

On this clonotype: A much larger clonotype is one base distant, so this may be a read error. The chain recombines TRBV11-2 with TRBJ2-7; TRBD1 might be the D (5 bases). The CDR3 contains 14 residues. Germline V gene data show CDR1 as SGHAT and CDR2 as FQNNGV. CDR3 in amino acids: CAGSLDQGTYEQYF. Written as DNA, the CDR3 is TGTGCCGGCAGCTTAGATCAGGGCACCTACGAGCAGTACTTC.

The table lists this clonotype with many counts. The rearrangement joins TRBV6-2 or TRBV6-3 to TRBJ1-2, with D perhaps matching TRBD1 (5 bases). Germline CDR1 reads MNHEY; CDR2 reads SVGEGT. The CDR3 runs 12 residues. The germline V and J ends were trimmed by 6 bases and 4 bases, with 9 bases remaining between them. The CDR3 nucleotides are TGTGCCAGCAGCTCCGGGACCTATGGCTACACCTTC. Its translation: CASSSGTYGYTF.

In this sample, this clonotype turned up many times. J is TRBJ2-7 and V is TRBV20-1; D possibly corresponds to TRBD2 (5 bases). Germline CDR1 reads DFQATT; CDR2 reads SNEGSKA (reference sequence). Trimming left V 4 bases short and J 3 bases short, with 10 bases between. This CDR3 contains 12 residues. In DNA, the CDR3 is TGCAGTGCTAACCGGGATAGCTACGAGCAGTACTTC. This sequence encodes CSANRDSYEQYF.

This clonotype has only a few counts. The chain recombines TRBV4-2 with TRBJ2-3, with D perhaps matching TRBD2 (6 bases). The V end lost 0 bases, the J end lost 2 bases, and 9 bases lay between the germline ends. Germline loops: CDR1 LGHNA, CDR2 YNFKEQ. There are 15 residues in the CDR3. DNA of the CDR3: TGTGCCAGCAGCCAAGAGCGGCGGGACACAGATACGCAGTATTTT. Protein: CASSQERRDTDTQYF.

A note on this clonotype: Given a far larger clone just one base away, this is likely a sequencing read error. The J gene is TRBJ2-7, the V gene TRBV6-8, with 7 nucleotides matching TRBD2. The CDR3 contains 13 residues. In germline, CDR1 is MNHGY, CDR2 SAAAGT. Here the CDR3 DNA reads TGTGCCAGCAGTCGCCTCAGGGACTACGAGCATTACTTC. Translation: CASSRLRDYEHYF.

This clonotype was detected once. This likely reflects a read error, since a far larger clone is one base away. V is TRBV6-4 and J is TRBJ2-1; 8 bases line up with TRBD1. Per germline, CDR1 MRHNA and CDR2 SNTAGT. The CDR3 runs to 14 residues. The CDR3 loop reads CASSKDREYSEQFF. CDR3 sequence (DNA): TGTGCCAGCAGTAAGGACAGGGAGTACAGTGAGCAGTTCTTC.

This clonotype was observed at least ten times. The V and J genes are TRBV5-1 and TRBJ1-1; tentatively, D is TRBD1 (6 bases). Trimming took 4 bases from V and 5 from J, leaving 9 bases between them. Germline V gives CDR1 SGHRS, CDR2 YFSETQ. The CDR3 runs 12 residues. The chain's CDR3 is CASSPGETEAFF. CDR3 in DNA: TGCGCCAGCAGCCCAGGGGAAACTGAAGCTTTCTTT.

The sample holds many counts of this clonotype. This chain links TRBV28 with TRBJ1-3; no clear D gene. V lost 4 bases to trimming and J lost 9 bases, with 16 bases between them. CDR3 length equals 14 residues. The germline gives CDR1 MDHEN, CDR2 SYDVKM. The CDR3 nucleotides are TGTGCCAGCAGTTCCCCGGGCGGGTCTCGCACCATATATTTT. This translates into CASSSPGGSRTIYF.

This clonotype has a count of ten or more. J is TRBJ2-5 and V is TRBV24-1; 12 bases fit TRBD2. The germline V gene has CDR1 KGHDR and CDR2 SFDVKD. V was pared by 3 bases and J by 5 bases, with 3 bases of the junction left unmatched. The CDR3 has 15 residues. This CDR3 is CATSDPSGGAETQYF. The CDR3 coding sequence is TGTGCCACCAGTGATCCTAGCGGGGGGGCGGAGACCCAGTACTTC.

This clonotype came up many times. The J gene is TRBJ1-5, the V gene TRBV6-2 or TRBV6-3; D perhaps matches TRBD1 (5 bases). With 6 bases removed from V and 7 bases from J, the gap between germline ends came to 22 bases. The CDR3 is 16 amino acids. The germline V gene encodes CDR1 MNHEY and CDR2 SVGEGT. The CDR3 coding sequence is TGTGCCAGCAGGACCGCCGGGACTCTCTCTCGCCAGCCCCAGCATTTT. Translating it yields CASRTAGTLSRQPQHF.

This clonotype was picked up many times. This chain joins TRBV4-1 and TRBJ2-1, with D uncertain. In germline, CDR1 is MGHRA, CDR2 YSYEKL. V was pared by 0 bases and J by 0 bases, with 9 bases between. The CDR3 is made up of 16 amino acids. Here the CDR3 reads CASSQDLASSYNEQFF. The CDR3 DNA reads TGCGCCAGCAGCCAAGATCTGGCGAGCTCCTACAATGAGCAGTTCTTC.

This clonotype has a count of ten or more. Germline and junction disagree at one end, which may indicate a read error. This chain connects TRBV20-1 to TRBJ2-4; D gene unclear. There are 14 residues in the CDR3. Per germline, CDR1 DFQATT and CDR2 SNEGSKA (reference sequence). The CDR3 reads CSGLALGAQNIQYF. The DNA for the CDR3 is TGCAGTGGCCTGGCCCTTGGAGCCCAAAACATTCAGTACTTC.

This clonotype was seen at least ten times. The chain is built from TRBV5-4 and TRBJ1-4, with D hard to call. V was clipped by 2 bases and J by 8 bases, with 7 bases between them. The CDR3 is 12 amino acids. From germline, CDR1 is SGHNT and CDR2 YYREEE (reference sequence). Here the CDR3 reads CASSFAGEKLFF. CDR3 DNA sequence: TGTGCCAGCAGCTTTGCAGGCGAAAAACTGTTTTTT.

This clonotype has a count of ten or more. The chain combines TRBV15 with TRBJ2-5, with D tentatively TRBD1 or TRBD2 (5 bases each). With 3 bases removed from V and 2 bases from J, the gap between germline ends came to 16 bases. CDR1 is LNHNV, CDR2 YYDKDF, per germline (reference sequence). The CDR3 runs to 16 residues. CDR3 sequence reads: CATSRTKDSLQETQYF. In DNA, the CDR3 is TGTGCCACCAGCAGGACTAAAGACAGCCTACAAGAGACCCAGTACTTC.

The table lists this clonotype with a count of one. The CDR3 does not end in the conserved phenylalanine or tryptophan, so this is likely a read error. V usage is TRBV7-9 and J usage is TRBJ2-5, with D tentatively TRBD1 (7 bases). V lost 1 base and J lost 5, with 26 bases in between. The CDR3 consists of 19 residues. Germline assignment: CDR1 SEHNR and CDR2 FQNEAQ (reference sequence). In DNA form, the CDR3 reads TGTGCCAGCAGCTTAGTATCCCAAGGCGGGACAGCATTCCAGGAGACCCAGTACTTG. Translation gives CASSLVSQGGTAFQETQYL.

This clonotype has more than one count but fewer than ten. Since the CDR3 does not end with the conserved phenylalanine or tryptophan, this likely comes from a read error. The chain recombines TRBV9 with TRBJ2-3, with TRBD1 matching 7 bases. V shed 3 bases and J 0 bases; nucleotides not matched to a gene: 4. The CDR3 consists of 15 residues. Per the germline V gene, CDR1 is SGDLS and CDR2 is YYNGEE. CDR3 coding DNA: TGTGCCAGCAGCGCCACAGGGGACAGCACAGATACGCAGTATCTT. Translated: CASSATGDSTDTQYL.

Worth noting for this clonotype: A much larger clone sits a single nucleotide away, making a read error possible. V usage is TRBV20-1 and J usage is TRBJ2-1; TRBD2 matches at 8 bases. This CDR3 is built from 14 residues. Germline V gene data show CDR1 as DFQATT and CDR2 as SNEGSKA (reference sequence). V was pared by 6 bases and J by 8 bases, with 12 bases of the junction left unmatched. The CDR3 is CSAQRGWLEDEQFF. The CDR3 nucleotides read TGCAGTGCCCAGCGGGGGTGGCTGGAGGATGAGCAGTTCTTC.

In this sample, this clonotype turned up many times. The chain uses TRBV7-3 and TRBJ2-2; D tentatively fits TRBD1 or TRBD2 (5 bases each). The germline V gene has CDR1 SGHTA and CDR2 FQGTGA. The CDR3 length is 15 residues. Trimming cost V 2 bases and J 3 bases, with 10 bases left between them. In DNA form, the CDR3 reads TGTGCCAGCAGCTTAGCCGGGACCGACACCGGGGAGCTGTTTTTT. This encodes CASSLAGTDTGELFF.

Only one count was recorded for this clonotype. One base away lies a much larger clone, so this may be a sequencing read error. V is TRBV29-1 and J is TRBJ1-1; D unresolved. Germline values: CDR1 SQVTM, CDR2 ANQGSEA. The V end lost 5 bases, the J end lost 1 base, and 11 bases lay between the germline ends. This CDR3 contains 13 residues. CDR3: CSVTVGENTEAFF. The CDR3 DNA is TGCAGCGTTACCGTTGGCGAGAACACTGAAGCTTTCTTT.

This clonotype was counted ten times or more. The chain combines TRBV2 with TRBJ2-7, with D possibly called TRBD1 or TRBD2 (5 bases each). The CDR3 has 12 residues. The V end was cut by 4 bases, the J end by 3 bases, with 7 bases between. CDR1 SNHLY and CDR2 FYNNEI come from the germline V gene. The CDR3 loop is CASSGGGYEQYF. In DNA form, the CDR3 reads TGTGCCAGCAGTGGTGGGGGCTACGAGCAGTACTTC.

This clonotype was counted ten times or more. The rearrangement joins TRBV15 to TRBJ1-1, with 8 positions matching TRBD1. Germline V gene data show CDR1 as LNHNV and CDR2 as YYDKDF (reference sequence). Trimming cost V 1 base and J 1 base; bases outside gene matches: 2. CDR3 size: 15 residues. CDR3 DNA sequence: TGTGCCACCAGCAGAGCAGACAGGGGGAACACTGAAGCTTTCTTT. The encoded protein is CATSRADRGNTEAFF. Together with reference TRBV15 and TRBJ1-1, the CDR3 gives the full variable domain: DAMVIQNPRYQVTQFGKPVTLSCSQTLNHNVMYWYQQKSSQAPKLLFHYYDKDFNNEADTPDNFQSRRPNTSFCFLDIRSPGLGDTAMYLCATSRADRGNTEAFFGQGTRLTVV.

On this clonotype: A much larger clone sits a single nucleotide away, making a read error possible. Here the CDR3 DNA reads TGTGCCAGCAGCTTGGCTGCTAGCTCTAGCACAGATACGCAGTATTTT. It translates to CASSLAASSSTDTQYF. The V call is TRBV5-5, the J call TRBJ2-3; tentatively, D is TRBD2 (5 bases). The CDR3 runs to 16 residues. Germline CDR1 and CDR2: SGHKS and YYEKEE (reference sequence). V lost 0 bases and J lost 0, with 11 bases in between.

A remark on this clonotype: This may stem from a read error, because a much larger clone lies one nucleotide away. The rearrangement uses TRBV7-3 and TRBJ1-1, with D possibly being TRBD1 (5 bases). CDR1 is SGHTA, CDR2 FQGTGA, per germline. There are 14 residues in the CDR3. In nucleotides, the CDR3 is TGTACCAGCAGCTTAACGGGGGATGCGGGACCAACCTTCTTT. Protein product: CTSSLTGDAGPTFF.

This clonotype showed up just a few times. With a much larger clone just one base away, this may be a read error. This chain's CDR3 is CASRGQGSNQLQHF. Here the CDR3 DNA reads TGTGCCAGTAGGGGACAGGGGAGCAATCAGCTCCAGCATTTT. The rearrangement uses TRBV19 and TRBJ1-5; 10 bases are shared with TRBD1. This CDR3 has 14 amino acids. The germline CDR1 and CDR2 sequences are LNHDA and SQIVND (reference sequence).

The CDR3 is CASSARLAGGRVDTQYF. CDR3 coding DNA: TGTGCCAGCAGTGCTCGACTAGCGGGGGGGCGGGTAGATACGCAGTATTTT. The gene calls are TRBV2 and TRBJ2-3, with TRBD2 identical over 14 bases. From germline, CDR1 is SNHLY and CDR2 FYNNEI. With V trimmed by 4 bases and J by 5 bases, 8 bases remained unmatched. The CDR3 has 17 amino acids.

This clonotype has a count of ten or more. V and J are TRBV2 and TRBJ1-2; D is ambiguous. Germline CDR1 is SNHLY and CDR2 is FYNNEI. With 1 base removed from V and 5 bases from J, the gap between germline ends came to 11 bases. The CDR3 runs to 14 residues. DNA for the CDR3: TGTGCCAGCAGTGAAGAGGTCTGGCTGTATGGCTACACCTTC. This encodes CASSEEVWLYGYTF.

A remark on this clonotype: A much larger clone lies one base from this, so it may be a read error. This chain joins TRBV18 and TRBJ1-5; TRBD1 matches 12 bases. The CDR3 contains 14 residues. CDR1 is KGHSH and CDR2 is LQKENI in the germline V gene. CDR3 protein: CASSGTGGNQPKHF. CDR3 nucleotide sequence: TGTGCCAGTTCCGGGACAGGGGGCAATCAGCCCAAGCATTTT.

This clonotype has a count of ten or more. CDR3 loop: CASRGSGGGYGYTF. Written as DNA, the CDR3 is TGTGCCAGTAGAGGGTCAGGGGGAGGCTATGGCTACACCTTC. This sequence joins TRBV19 and TRBJ1-2; 7 positions agree with TRBD1. The J segment lost 4 bases and the V segment lost 6 bases, leaving 8 bases of the junction unmatched. The CDR3 contains 14 residues. Germline-derived CDR1 and CDR2 are LNHDA and SQIVND (reference sequence).

The rearrangement joins TRBV6-5 to TRBJ2-2; perhaps TRBD2 as D (6 bases). The germline V and J ends were trimmed by 11 bases and 5 bases, with 21 bases remaining between them. CDR1 MNHEY and CDR2 SVGAGI come from the germline V gene. The CDR3 has 15 amino acids. This chain's CDR3 is CAGGYQPRGTGELFF. The CDR3 coding sequence is TGTGCCGGCGGTTACCAGCCCCGGGGGACCGGGGAGCTGTTTTTT.

Of note for this clonotype: This may be a read error, as it is one base from a much larger clone. This sequence joins TRBV4-1 and TRBJ2-7; 9 bases agree with TRBD1. Germline-derived CDR1 and CDR2 are MGHRA and YSYEKL. CDR3 length equals 14 residues. CDR3 loop: CASIQGQGNYEQYF. The CDR3 DNA reads as TGCGCCAGCATCCAAGGACAGGGGAACTACGAGCAGTACTTC.